These 21 T cell receptor beta chains share one sample of origin, sequenced in a study of radiation and T cells in renal cell carcinoma. The repertoire was sequenced with immunoSEQ multiplex PCR; TCRdb's copy has only in-frame clones and lacks some. The sample lists approximately 140,000 clones, 70% to 90% occurring once. The sample's time point: baseline pretreatment blood. Treatment reported: 15 Gy SBRT to primary tumor, nephrectomy 4 weeks later. This material consisted of blood, taken from a patient whose treatment included radiotherapy and nephrectomy. The receptors stem from a woman aged 50 to 65 with renal cell carcinoma.

J is TRBJ2-5 and V is TRBV5-1; tentative D call: TRBD2 (6 bases). V shed 2 bases and J shed 5 bases, with 10 bases lying between them. This CDR3 contains 13 residues. The germline V gene encodes CDR1 SGHRS and CDR2 YFSETQ. The CDR3 reads CASSFSREETQYF. Here the CDR3 DNA reads TGCGCCAGCAGCTTTTCCCGGGAGGAGACCCAGTACTTC.

The rearrangement joins TRBV15 to TRBJ1-1; no reliable D call. This CDR3 is built from 13 residues. Trimming cost V 2 bases and J 1 base, with 5 bases left between them. The germline V gene has CDR1 LNHNV and CDR2 YYDKDF (reference sequence). The CDR3, as DNA: TGTGCCACCAGCAGACCAGGGAACACTGAAGCTTTCTTT. Residues: CATSRPGNTEAFF.

The chain joins TRBV7-2 to TRBJ2-6, with D unclear. V shed 1 base and J shed 2 bases, with 12 bases lying between them. The CDR3 has 17 residues. Germline lookup yields CDR1 SGHTA and CDR2 FQGNSA. This CDR3 reads CASSLVWPSTGANVLTF. The CDR3 bases are TGTGCCAGCAGCTTAGTGTGGCCCTCTACTGGGGCCAACGTCCTGACTTTC.

The rearrangement uses TRBV7-2 and TRBJ1-6, with a weak D call TRBD1 (6 bases). Trimming removed 1 base from V and 8 bases from J, with 12 bases in between. Germline CDR1 and CDR2: SGHTA and FQGNSA. This CDR3 comprises 15 residues. The CDR3, as DNA: TGTGCCAGCAGCTTAGAAGGACAGACACATTCACCCCTCCACTTT. Translated: CASSLEGQTHSPLHF. Full variable domain (outside the CDR3, taken from reference TRBV7-2 and TRBJ1-6): GAGVSQSPSNKVTEKGKDVELRCDPISGHTALYWYRQSLGQGLEFLIYFQGNSAPDKSGLPSDRFSAERTGGSVSTLTIQRTQQEDSAVYLCASSLEGQTHSPLHFGNGTRLTVT.

The V and J genes are TRBV4-1 and TRBJ2-1, with 9 bases that match TRBD2. The V segment lost 1 base and the J segment 8 bases; nucleotides outside the gene matches: 6. CDR1 and CDR2 (germline): MGHRA, YSYEKL. The CDR3 has 15 residues. Here the CDR3 DNA reads TGCGCCAGCAGCCAAGGCGGGAGGGCTAGGGATGAGCAGTTCTTC. This sequence encodes CASSQGGRARDEQFF.

The chain recombines TRBV27 with TRBJ2-5; D perhaps matches TRBD1 (5 bases). The CDR3 sequence is 12 residues long. V lost 5 bases, J lost 5 bases, and 9 bases lay in between. CDR1 and CDR2 (germline): MNHEY, SMNVEV (reference sequence). Here the CDR3 reads CASSDSGETQYF. The CDR3, as DNA: TGTGCCAGCAGTGACAGTGGGGAGACCCAGTACTTC.

The V call is TRBV7-2, the J call TRBJ1-1, with unresolved D. The V and J ends lost 5 bases and 2 bases respectively, with 12 bases between them. Germline V gives CDR1 SGHTA, CDR2 FQGNSA. The CDR3 is 14 residues long. The CDR3 sequence is CASSRGLDNTEAFF. CDR3 nucleotides: TGTGCCAGCAGCCGGGGATTGGACAACACTGAAGCTTTCTTT.

The CDR3 here is CATSANKDGNTEAFF. Here the CDR3 DNA reads TGTGCCACCAGCGCGAATAAGGACGGGAACACTGAAGCTTTCTTT. The chain combines TRBV15 with TRBJ1-1; D remains ambiguous. The CDR3 spans 15 residues. The V and J ends lost 5 bases and 1 base respectively, with 14 bases between them. Germline V gene lookup returns CDR1 LNHNV and CDR2 YYDKDF (reference sequence).

The V and J genes are TRBV2 and TRBJ2-5, with D possibly being TRBD1 (5 bases). Germline V gives CDR1 SNHLY, CDR2 FYNNEI. The CDR3 has 13 residues. V gave up 5 bases and J gave up 7 bases, with 14 bases separating them. As DNA, the CDR3 is TGTGCCAGCAGTCAGGGCCAGTTATGGACCCAGTACTTC. Protein sequence: CASSQGQLWTQYF.

This clone came up a few times. The V gene is TRBV7-8, the J gene TRBJ2-2, with TRBD1 matching 9 bases. CDR1 and CDR2 from the germline V gene are SGHVS and FQNEAQ. V shed 4 bases, J shed 3 bases, and the junction held 3 bases outside the gene matches. This CDR3 has 15 residues. This CDR3 is CASSWGQGHTGELFF. The CDR3 region has the DNA TGTGCCAGCAGCTGGGGACAGGGACACACCGGGGAGCTGTTTTTT. Full variable domain (remainder filled in from reference TRBV7-8 and TRBJ2-2): GAGVSQSPRYKVAKRGQDVALRCDPISGHVSLFWYQQALGQGPEFLTYFQNEAQLDKSGLPSDRFFAERPEGSVSTLKIQRTQQEDSAVYLCASSWGQGHTGELFFGEGSRLTVL.

In its sample, this clone was seen a few times. V is TRBV29-1 and J is TRBJ1-1, with D possibly being TRBD1 (5 bases). Germline assignment: CDR1 SQVTM and CDR2 ANQGSEA. This CDR3 has 12 amino acids. V was trimmed by 5 bases and J by 1 base, leaving 8 bases between them. The CDR3 DNA sequence: TGCAGCGTTCGCACAGGGAACACTGAAGCTTTCTTT. It encodes CSVRTGNTEAFF.

The chain combines TRBV6-5 with TRBJ2-5; perhaps D is TRBD1 or TRBD2 (6 bases each). The V end was cut by 4 bases, the J end by 4 bases, with 16 bases between. The CDR3 consists of 15 residues. Germline V gene data show CDR1 as MNHEY and CDR2 as SVGAGI. This chain's CDR3 is CASSWGRERGETQYF. CDR3 sequence (DNA): TGTGCCAGCAGTTGGGGGCGGGAAAGAGGAGAGACCCAGTACTTC.

V usage is TRBV5-1 and J usage is TRBJ2-5; D tentatively fits TRBD1 or TRBD2 (5 bases each). The CDR3 sequence is 14 residues long. Germline V CDR1 and CDR2: SGHRS, YFSETQ. Trimming left V 4 bases short and J 2 bases short, with 12 bases between. The CDR3 protein is CASSGTDLQETQYF. For the CDR3, the DNA is TGCGCCAGCAGCGGGACGGACTTACAAGAGACCCAGTACTTC.

The V and J genes are TRBV7-9 and TRBJ1-2; D gene unclear. CDR3 size: 13 residues. The germline CDR1 and CDR2 sequences are SEHNR and FQNEAQ (reference sequence). Deletions cut 1 base from V and 2 bases from J, with 5 bases between. CDR3 in DNA: TGTGCCAGCAGCTTAGGGATGAACTATGGCTACACCTTC. Translated: CASSLGMNYGYTF. Filled out from reference TRBV7-9 and TRBJ1-2, the complete variable domain reads DTGVSQNPRHKITKRGQNVTFRCDPISEHNRLYWYRQTLGQGPEFLTYFQNEAQLEKSRLLSDRFSAERPKGSFSTLEIQRTEQGDSAMYLCASSLGMNYGYTFGSGTRLTVV.

A single count supports this clone. This rearrangement joins TRBV7-8 to TRBJ1-5; unclear D gene. V lost 5 bases and J 4 bases, leaving 9 bases between the germline ends. This CDR3 comprises 13 residues. Germline V gene lookup returns CDR1 SGHVS and CDR2 FQNEAQ. The CDR3 is CASSTRPNQPQHF. CDR3 coding DNA: TGTGCCAGCAGCACTAGACCGAATCAGCCCCAGCATTTT.

This chain links TRBV9 with TRBJ2-7; 10 positions match TRBD1. The CDR3 covers 14 residues. Germline V gene data show CDR1 as SGDLS and CDR2 as YYNGEE. The V and J ends lost 4 bases and 7 bases, in that order; junction bases with no gene match: 8. CDR3 DNA sequence: TGTGCCAGCAGCAACCGGGACAGGGGAGGAGAGCAGTACTTC. Residues: CASSNRDRGGEQYF.

The CDR3 DNA is TGTGCCAGCAGGCCGGACAGGGAACTGGGCTACACCTTC. This codes for CASRPDRELGYTF. V gene TRBV28 combines with J gene TRBJ1-2; 8 bases fit TRBD1. This CDR3 has 13 residues. The ends lost 6 bases at V and 8 bases at J; junction bases unmatched: 8. The germline gives CDR1 MDHEN, CDR2 SYDVKM.

The table lists this clone with a few counts. Distinct nucleotide sequences in the sample also encode this CDR3. The rearrangement uses TRBV30 and TRBJ1-4; TRBD1 might be the D (5 bases). The CDR3 sequence is 12 residues long. Trimming left V 4 bases short and J 8 bases short, with 11 bases between. The V gene's germline CDR1 is GTSNPN and CDR2 SVGIG (reference sequence). CDR3 amino acids: CAWTRDREKLFF. In nucleotides, the CDR3 is TGTGCCTGGACCAGGGATCGGGAAAAACTGTTTTTT.

This clone was found once. CDR3: CASSQDEGDAGEPYEQYF. Here the CDR3 DNA reads TGTGCCAGCAGCCAAGACGAGGGAGATGCGGGAGAACCCTACGAGCAGTACTTC. This chain joins TRBV4-2 and TRBJ2-7; 7 bases align to TRBD2. CDR3 length: 18 residues. CDR1 and CDR2 (germline): LGHNA, YNFKEQ. V shed 0 bases and J 2 bases; nucleotides not matched to a gene: 13.

CDR3: CASTSRGTRDTIYF. The CDR3 nucleotides are TGTGCCAGCACCTCGAGGGGGACTCGTGACACCATATATTTT. The rearrangement joins TRBV5-6 to TRBJ1-3; D may be TRBD1 (6 bases). This CDR3 spans 14 amino acids. V lost 6 bases and J lost 8, with 18 bases in between. Germline CDR1 SGHDT, CDR2 YYEEEE. The full variable domain, its missing parts supplied by reference TRBV5-6 and TRBJ1-3, is DAGVTQSPTHLIKTRGQQVTLRCSPKSGHDTVSWYQQALGQGPQFIFQYYEEEERQRGNFPDRFSGHQFPNYSSELNVNALLLGDSALYLCASTSRGTRDTIYFGEGSWLTVV.

The sample holds a few counts of this clone. V is TRBV7-8 and J is TRBJ1-5; 7 bases are shared with TRBD1. Losses at the gene ends were 6 bases for V and 12 bases for J; bases not matched to a gene: 8. Germline CDR1 and CDR2: SGHVS and FQNEAQ. The CDR3 is made up of 12 amino acids. CDR3 amino acids: CASSFRQGSQHF. CDR3 DNA sequence: TGTGCCAGCAGTTTCAGACAGGGAAGCCAGCATTTT. Filled out from reference TRBV7-8 and TRBJ1-5, the complete variable domain reads GAGVSQSPRYKVAKRGQDVALRCDPISGHVSLFWYQQALGQGPEFLTYFQNEAQLDKSGLPSDRFFAERPEGSVSTLKIQRTQQEDSAVYLCASSFRQGSQHFGDGTRLSIL.